This T cell receptor (beta chain) was identified during a study of spatial heterogeneity in lung cancer. Time point noted: sample taken at primary tumor resection. Extraction of whole RNA from tumor, nontumor lung or frozen PBMC preceded unsorted sequencing. There are many counts of this clonotype. One entry per CDR3 protein results from TCRdb running MiXCR on the 5' RACE reads. This table has tens of thousands of distinct CDR3 sequences, over 9.5% appearing once. CDR1 is SGHRS and CDR2 is YFSETQ in the germline V gene. The V gene lost 4 bases and the J gene lost 4 bases, with 7 bases spanning the gap. This CDR3 comprises 12 residues.

The sequence came from a male donor with early-stage non-small cell lung cancer. This chain uses TRBV5-1 with TRBJ2-3, with D uncertain. The sample here was PBMCs, taken at surgery. The CDR3 nucleotides are TGCGCCAGCAGCCATGACGCAGATACGCAGTATTTT. Amino acids: CASSHDADTQYF.